These 20 T cell receptor beta chains share one sample of origin, sequenced in a study of tumor-infiltrating lymphocytes in primary liver carcinoma. With a constant-region primer, TCR beta cDNA was made from approximately 520 ng of total RNA. The TCR beta library was amplified through three nested multiplex PCR rounds in a modified ARM-PCR procedure. The two initial PCR rounds, approximately 10 cycles each, used TRBV1-TRBV30 forward and C-beta reverse primers. MiXCR, run by TCRdb on the multiplex PCR reads, gives a single entry per CDR3 protein. The sample lists 45,000 to 55,000 distinct CDR3 sequences; around 79% were seen once. Both RNA and DNA were isolated together from around 20-30 mg of bulk tissue that had not been sorted. Input material: liver tumor tissue from sampling region 2. Documented subset: tumor region T2, inferior pole. These receptors were collected from a man aged 40-50 years with primary liver carcinoma and hepatitis B virus infection.

Turning to this clonotype: One end of the junction varies from germline; a read error may be responsible. The chain carries TRBV4-2 and TRBJ2-1; D gene ambiguous. Germline V gives CDR1 LGHNA, CDR2 YNFKEQ. The CDR3 has 14 amino acids. CDR3 nucleotide sequence: TGTGTCAGCAGCCAAGAACCAGAGGAAAGTGAGCAGTTCTTC. The encoded protein is CVSSQEPEESEQFF.

This clonotype was observed a few times. It may be a read error: a sequence one base away is much more abundant. J is TRBJ2-2 and V is TRBV13, with 7 bases identical to TRBD1. The V gene's germline CDR1 is PRHDT and CDR2 FYEKMQ (reference sequence). The CDR3 runs 14 residues. CDR3 coding DNA: TGTACCAGCAGCAGGGACAGTAACACCGGGGAGCTGTTTTTT. Translation: CTSSRDSNTGELFF.

In the case of this clonotype: At one of its ends the junction is not consistent with the germline gene, which may arise from a read error. This chain links TRBV6-5 with TRBJ2-2; TRBD2 aligns across 15 bases. In germline, CDR1 is MNHEY, CDR2 SVGAGI. The length of the CDR3 is 18 residues. The CDR3 sequence: CVSSLLGLAGGPIGVLFF. The CDR3 DNA is TGTGTCAGCAGTCTTCTCGGACTAGCGGGAGGGCCGATCGGGGTGCTGTTTTTT.

The chain recombines TRBV11-2 with TRBJ2-7, with D possibly TRBD1 on 6 matching bases. The CDR3 is 17 residues long. CDR1 is SGHAT and CDR2 is FQNNGV in the germline V gene. Trimming left V 10 bases short and J 0 bases short, with 25 bases between. The CDR3 loop reads CANSLEFGTPSSYEQYF. DNA for the CDR3: TGTGCCAACAGTTTAGAATTCGGGACACCCAGCTCCTACGAGCAGTACTTC.

A word on this clonotype: One end of the junction varies from germline; a read error may be responsible. The gene calls are TRBV7-2 and TRBJ2-3; a possible D gene is TRBD2 (5 bases). Germline CDR1 and CDR2: SGHTA and FQGNSA. The CDR3 is 14 amino acids. For the CDR3, the DNA is TGTGCCAGCAGCTTAGGCGGGTACACAGATATGCAGTATTTT. It is translated as CASSLGGYTDMQYF.

This clonotype has only one observation. The CDR3 does not close with the conserved phenylalanine or tryptophan, likely indicating a read error. This chain joins TRBV4-1 and TRBJ2-2; 7 bases are a match to TRBD2. The germline gives CDR1 MGHRA, CDR2 YSYEKL. The CDR3 totals 17 residues. The CDR3 protein is CASSQDPAGDLSGELFS. The CDR3 region has the DNA TGCGCCAGCAGTCAAGACCCGGCGGGAGATTTGTCCGGGGAGCTGTTTTCT.

Note on this clonotype: A much larger clone is a single base away; this may be a read error. This chain links TRBV24-1 with TRBJ2-5; 8 positions agree with TRBD1. The length of the CDR3 is 14 residues. Germline lookup yields CDR1 KGHDR and CDR2 SFDVKD. V shed 10 bases and J 3 bases; nucleotides not matched to a gene: 9. The CDR3 protein is CATNPETGEETQYF. In DNA, the CDR3 is TGTGCCACAAACCCCGAGACAGGGGAAGAGACCCAGTACTTC.

This sequence joins TRBV6-1 and TRBJ2-7, with D possibly TRBD1 on 5 matching bases. Per the germline V gene, CDR1 is MNHNS and CDR2 is SASEGT. The V gene lost 1 base and the J gene lost 0 bases, with 25 bases spanning the gap. The CDR3 runs to 20 residues. In DNA form, the CDR3 reads TGTGCCAGCAGTGAAGGGGTTCCGGTACAGGTAGGATGGAGCTCCTACGAGCAGTACTTC. Its translation: CASSEGVPVQVGWSSYEQYF.

About this clonotype itself: Here the CDR3 omits its conserved ending phenylalanine or tryptophan, so a read error is the likely source. It is unclear where the CDR3 begins or ends on the DNA, so no DNA is shown, and the CDR3 is as TCRdb lists it. The chain links TRBV7-9 to TRBJ2-1; the DNA was not compared with TRBD1, the D call given in the table. Looked up from germline, CDR1 is SEHNR and CDR2 is FQNEAQ (reference sequence). The CDR3 numbers 18 amino acids, ends counted. The chain's CDR3 is CASSLSSGRDVLTDELFL.

Points on this clonotype: This may be a read error, as it is one base from a much larger clone. V is TRBV7-9 and J is TRBJ1-5; no definite D call. The CDR3 consists of 12 residues. V was pared by 7 bases and J by 5 bases, with 9 bases between. Germline V CDR1 and CDR2: SEHNR, FQNEAQ (reference sequence). CDR3 bases: TGTGCCAGCAACCCACTAGATCAGCCCCAGCATTTT. It is translated as CASNPLDQPQHF. Combining the CDR3 with reference TRBV7-9 and TRBJ1-5 gives the whole variable domain DTGVSQNPRHKITKRGQNVTFRCDPISEHNRLYWYRQTLGQGPEFLTYFQNEAQLEKSRLLSDRFSAERPKGSFSTLEIQRTEQGDSAMYLCASNPLDQPQHFGDGTRLSIL.

For this clonotype: The junction departs from germline at one end; a sequencing error may be responsible. The chain has TRBV12-3 or TRBV12-4 and TRBJ2-5, with 9 bases lining up with TRBD2. The CDR3 sequence is 11 residues long. The DNA for the CDR3 is TGTACCAGCAGTTCGGGGACTAGCACCTTCTTC. It translates to CTSSSGTSTFF.

This clonotype was counted a single time. One end of the junction varies from germline; a read error may be responsible. The rearrangement links TRBV20-1 to TRBJ2-1, with D uncertain. The CDR3 loop spans 11 amino acids. Germline assignment: CDR1 DFQATT and CDR2 SNEGSKA (reference sequence). CDR3 sequence (DNA): TGCAGTGCTAGAATTCACAATGAGCAGGTGTTC. Translated: CSARIHNEQVF.

This clonotype has at least ten counts. The chain couples TRBV28 to TRBJ2-5; D is perhaps TRBD1 (6 bases). Germline V lookup: CDR1 MDHEN, CDR2 SYDVKM. The CDR3 covers 16 residues. With 7 bases removed from V and 2 bases from J, the gap between germline ends came to 20 bases. This CDR3 reads CASTYLRAGDQETQYF. The CDR3 DNA sequence: TGTGCCAGCACCTACCTGAGGGCAGGGGATCAAGAGACCCAGTACTTC.

The J gene is TRBJ2-2, the V gene TRBV19; TRBD2 aligns across 8 bases. The CDR3 totals 14 residues. CDR1 LNHDA and CDR2 SQIVND come from the germline V gene (reference sequence). After removal of 7 bases from V and 7 bases from J, the junction contained 8 bases not matched to a gene. The CDR3: CASIAGLVCGELFF. CDR3 nucleotide sequence: TGTGCCAGTATTGCGGGACTAGTGTGCGGGGAGCTGTTTTTT.

The V gene is TRBV29-1, the J gene TRBJ2-1; D call uncertain. Trimming left V 4 bases short and J 8 bases short, with 18 bases between. This CDR3 contains 14 residues. The germline gives CDR1 SQVTM, CDR2 ANQGSEA. The CDR3: CSVARMPQFDEQFF. The CDR3 nucleotides are TGCAGCGTTGCCCGGATGCCTCAATTCGATGAGCAGTTCTTC.

As for this clonotype: Relative to the germline gene, one junction end is altered; a read error may explain this. The chain carries TRBV12-3 or TRBV12-4 and TRBJ2-7; D not resolved. The CDR3 sequence is 13 residues long. CDR3 sequence (DNA): TGTACCAGCCGGAAGGGCCGCTCCTACGAACAGTGCTTC. Protein: CTSRKGRSYEQCF.

For this clonotype: The junction departs from the called germline gene at one end, perhaps through a read error. The V and J genes are TRBV6-5 and TRBJ2-2, with 7 positions matching TRBD2. CDR1 and CDR2 from the germline V gene are MNHEY and SVGAGI. The CDR3 consists of 15 residues. CDR3 protein: CASSYAGDDTGELFF. In nucleotides, the CDR3 is TGTGCCAGCAGTTATGCGGGAGATGACACCGGAGAGCTGTTTTTT.

On this clonotype: A much larger clone differs by one base, so this may be a read error. The genes are TRBV24-1 and TRBJ2-1; 8 bases fit TRBD1. CDR1 and CDR2 (germline): KGHDR, SFDVKD. The CDR3 totals 18 residues. The CDR3 sequence: CATSDKRDRFSSCNEQFF. CDR3 nucleotide sequence: TGTGCCACCAGTGATAAACGGGACAGGTTTAGCTCCTGCAATGAGCAGTTCTTC.

Only one count was recorded for this clonotype. The junction does not match germline at one end; this may be a read error. The V and J genes are TRBV29-1 and TRBJ2-3, with D perhaps TRBD1 (6 bases). CDR1 is SQVTM and CDR2 is ANQGSEA in the germline V gene. The CDR3 length is 15 residues. In DNA, the CDR3 is TGCAGGGTTGGGCTCGCGTGGGGGCACACAGATACGCAGTATTTT. This encodes CRVGLAWGHTDTQYF.

Concerning this clonotype itself: Compared with germline, one end of the junction differs, possibly owing to a read error. The chain carries TRBV6-5 and TRBJ1-1, with TRBD1 as a possible D gene (5 bases). The germline V gene encodes CDR1 MNHEY and CDR2 SVGAGI. This CDR3 spans 16 amino acids. CDR3: CTSSPGDSTRNTEAFF. The DNA of the CDR3 is TGTACCAGCAGCCCCGGAGACAGCACCAGGAACACTGAAGCTTTCTTT.